This T cell receptor (beta chain) was sequenced for a study of blood T cells in healthy people across ages. General study findings and limits: Observed TCR beta diversity per million T cells went down as age went up. This fall followed a roughly linear course with age.

Through a sample-barcoded 5' primer and a J-beta primer mix, a second PCR was run for about 6 to 11 cycles. TCRdb redid the calling of the 5' RACE reads with MiXCR, one entry per CDR3 protein. Of approximately 1.5 million distinct CDR3 sequences in the sample, 30% to 40% were seen once. The CDR3 has 15 amino acids. The V gene end was trimmed by 7 bases and the J gene end by 4 bases; junction bases not matched to a gene: 10. Germline loops: CDR1 MDHEN, CDR2 SYDVKM. The table lists this clonotype with a few counts. Its specificity is not known. The V and J genes are TRBV28 and TRBJ2-5; 9 bases line up with TRBD2. What was sequenced was blood. The receptor was derived from a woman aged 25 to 39 in good health. DNA for the CDR3: TGTGCCAGCATGCCACCGGGACTAGCCTCAGAGACCCAGTACTTC. This sequence encodes CASMPPGLASETQYF.